One and the same sample provided the 27 T cell receptor beta chains below, sequenced in a study of blood T cell repertoires in COVID-19. The data were produced by immunoSEQ multiplex PCR, yet TCRdb's version contains in-frame clones alone and is incomplete. The sample holds about 120,000 clones, 85% to 90% seen once. What was sequenced was peripheral blood. All receptors come from a man in his sixties or seventies with active or convalescent COVID-19.

The chain recombines TRBV4-1 with TRBJ2-3, with 11 bases that match TRBD2. Unmatched junction bases numbered 1, after V lost 4 bases and J lost 4 bases. The length of the CDR3 is 14 residues. Germline CDR1 MGHRA, CDR2 YSYEKL. Written as DNA, the CDR3 is TGCGCCAGCAGCCGGACTAGCGGGTCAGATACGCAGTATTTT. This codes for CASSRTSGSDTQYF.

The chain uses TRBV9 and TRBJ1-6; the match to TRBD1 covers 9 bases. The CDR3 totals 15 residues. Germline CDR1 and CDR2: SGDLS and YYNGEE. V lost 3 bases and J lost 6; bases outside the gene matches: 4. Written as DNA, the CDR3 is TGTGCCAGCAGCGCCGACAGGGGGGGTAATTCACCCCTCCACTTT. Translated, it gives CASSADRGGNSPLHF.

This clone showed up just a few times. V and J are TRBV24-1 and TRBJ1-4; D is unresolved. CDR1 and CDR2 from the germline V gene are KGHDR and SFDVKD. V lost 4 bases to trimming and J lost 7 bases, with 18 bases between them. The length of the CDR3 is 16 residues. The CDR3 here is CATSEADGLGSEKLFF. The CDR3 nucleotides are TGTGCCACCAGTGAGGCCGACGGGCTGGGGAGTGAAAAACTGTTTTTT.

This chain uses TRBV29-1 with TRBJ2-3, with 8 bases that match TRBD1. The CDR3 spans 11 residues. CDR1 and CDR2 from the germline V gene are SQVTM and ANQGSEA. V gave up 7 bases and J gave up 8 bases; unmatched junction bases: 5. The CDR3, as DNA: TGCAGCGAACTACAGGGGGGTACGCAGTATTTT. Protein product: CSELQGGTQYF.

V usage is TRBV7-9 and J usage is TRBJ2-7; TRBD1 aligns across 8 bases. Germline V CDR1 and CDR2: SEHNR, FQNEAQ (reference sequence). This CDR3 spans 14 amino acids. V lost 5 bases, J lost 2 bases, and 5 bases stayed unmatched. CDR3 sequence reads: CASSEQGGPYEQYF. The CDR3 region has the DNA TGTGCCAGCAGCGAACAGGGGGGCCCCTACGAGCAGTACTTC.

This clone was detected a few times. The chain employs TRBV28 and TRBJ1-1, with D possibly TRBD1 on 5 matching bases. Germline V gene data show CDR1 as MDHEN and CDR2 as SYDVKM. Trimming pared 6 bases from V and 5 bases from J, leaving 13 bases between. There are 13 residues in the CDR3. This chain's CDR3 is CASSYTSGTEAFF. Written as DNA, the CDR3 is TGTGCCAGCAGCTATACTTCAGGGACTGAAGCTTTCTTT.

This clone was observed a single time. This rearrangement joins TRBV27 to TRBJ2-3, with 8 bases lining up with TRBD1. V trimming: 4 bases; J trimming: 0 bases; junction bases outside the gene matches: 9. The CDR3 covers 17 residues. The V gene's germline CDR1 is MNHEY and CDR2 SMNVEV (reference sequence). The CDR3 sequence: CASSSRQGIPSTDTQYF. The CDR3 DNA sequence: TGTGCCAGCAGTTCCCGACAGGGGATTCCTAGCACAGATACGCAGTATTTT.

V usage is TRBV18 and J usage is TRBJ1-6, with 8 bases lining up with TRBD1. J gave up 9 bases and V 5 bases, and 6 bases lay outside the gene matches. CDR1 and CDR2 (germline): KGHSH, LQKENI. The CDR3 runs 14 residues. CDR3 residues: CASSSTGEGSPLHF. CDR3 DNA: TGTGCCAGCTCATCGACAGGGGAGGGTTCACCCCTCCACTTT.

This chain uses TRBV3-1 (or the pseudogene TRBV3-2) with TRBJ2-2; 10 bases line up with TRBD1. The CDR3 length is 15 residues. V shed 7 bases, J shed 6 bases, and the junction held 8 bases outside the gene matches. In germline, CDR1 is LGHDT, CDR2 YNNKEL (reference sequence). CDR3 nucleotide sequence: TGTGCCAGCACCCCGACAGGGGGCGCGGCCGGGGAGCTGTTTTTT. It specifies CASTPTGGAAGELFF.

V and J are TRBV28 and TRBJ2-5, with unresolved D. The CDR3 extends over 13 amino acids. Per the germline V gene, CDR1 is MDHEN and CDR2 is SYDVKM. Trimming removed 2 bases from V and 3 bases from J, with 7 bases in between. The CDR3 loop is CASSLAVKETQYF. CDR3 sequence (DNA): TGTGCCAGCAGTTTAGCGGTTAAAGAGACCCAGTACTTC.

The chain uses TRBV27 and TRBJ2-3; TRBD1 matches 9 bases. This CDR3 spans 14 amino acids. The J segment lost 7 bases and the V segment lost 4 bases, leaving 6 bases of the junction unmatched. Germline V CDR1 and CDR2: MNHEY, SMNVEV (reference sequence). CDR3 DNA: TGTGCCAGCAGTTCCGGACAGGGGAGATATACGCAGTATTTT. Translated, it gives CASSSGQGRYTQYF.

In its sample, this clone was seen once. The chain uses TRBV2 and TRBJ1-1, with D uncertain. The ends were cut back, 6 bases at V and 1 base at J, with 9 bases in the middle. CDR1 is SNHLY, CDR2 FYNNEI, per germline. The CDR3 covers 13 residues. The CDR3 sequence: CASRRTENTEAFF. DNA for the CDR3: TGTGCCAGCAGGAGAACAGAGAACACTGAAGCTTTCTTT.

V is TRBV27 and J is TRBJ2-1; 11 bases fit TRBD2. The CDR3 extends over 18 amino acids. CDR1 is MNHEY and CDR2 is SMNVEV in the germline V gene (reference sequence). J gave up 6 bases and V 5 bases, and 15 bases lay outside the gene matches. The CDR3 region is CASSPGLAAFPQSNEQFF. The CDR3 bases are TGTGCCAGCAGTCCGGGACTAGCGGCCTTCCCTCAATCCAATGAGCAGTTCTTC.

This chain joins TRBV28 and TRBJ1-6; 12 positions agree with TRBD1. The CDR3 covers 14 residues. The germline V gene encodes CDR1 MDHEN and CDR2 SYDVKM. V was clipped by 7 bases and J by 10 bases; unmatched bases: 5. The CDR3: CASIGGQGASPLHF. The CDR3 nucleotides are TGTGCCAGCATAGGGGGACAGGGGGCCTCACCCCTCCACTTT.

The V and J genes are TRBV4-2 and TRBJ1-5; a weak D match, TRBD1 (6 bases). Germline V gene data show CDR1 as LGHNA and CDR2 as YNFKEQ. The V gene lost 5 bases and the J gene lost 3 bases, with 17 bases spanning the gap. The CDR3 is made up of 16 amino acids. CDR3 in DNA: TGTGCCAGCAGCATCGAGGGCAGGGGCAACAATCAGCCCCAGCATTTT. It specifies CASSIEGRGNNQPQHF.

The V and J genes are TRBV12-3 or TRBV12-4 and TRBJ2-5; D possibly corresponds to TRBD2 (6 bases). V was clipped by 5 bases and J by 4 bases, with 11 bases between them. The CDR3 contains 13 residues. CDR3 amino acids: CASSAWGGETQYF. The CDR3 nucleotides read TGTGCCAGCAGTGCTTGGGGAGGAGAGACCCAGTACTTC.

This clone came up once. This chain uses TRBV20-1 with TRBJ2-7; TRBD1 matches at 9 bases. The V and J ends lost 3 bases and 5 bases, in that order; junction bases with no gene match: 5. The CDR3 length is 13 residues. CDR1 and CDR2 (germline): DFQATT, SNEGSKA (reference sequence). CDR3 sequence reads: CSASKRTGDEQYF. CDR3 DNA sequence: TGCAGTGCTAGTAAAAGGACAGGGGACGAGCAGTACTTC.

This chain uses TRBV12-3 or TRBV12-4 with TRBJ1-1; unclear D gene. The ends were cut back, 2 bases at V and 5 bases at J, with 3 bases in the middle. This CDR3 is built from 11 residues. CDR3 protein: CASSLTTEAFF. DNA of the CDR3: TGTGCCAGCAGTTTAACTACTGAAGCTTTCTTT.

This rearrangement joins TRBV7-9 to TRBJ1-1; 8 bases match TRBD1. Germline-derived CDR1 and CDR2 are SEHNR and FQNEAQ (reference sequence). The J segment lost 7 bases and the V segment lost 0 bases, leaving 1 base of the junction unmatched. The CDR3 spans 13 residues. The CDR3 nucleotides read TGTGCCAGCAGCTTAGCGGGACAGGATGAAGCTTTCTTT. Protein: CASSLAGQDEAFF.

This clone has a single count. This chain joins TRBV28 and TRBJ1-4; 7 bases line up with TRBD1. V lost 8 bases and J lost 5; bases outside the gene matches: 14. The CDR3 is 16 residues long. The germline gives CDR1 MDHEN, CDR2 SYDVKM. CDR3 loop: CASGDGPGQSNEKLFF. In nucleotides, the CDR3 is TGTGCCAGCGGGGATGGCCCGGGACAGTCAAATGAAAAACTGTTTTTT.

The V call is TRBV29-1, the J call TRBJ2-7; a weak D match, TRBD2 (6 bases). This CDR3 contains 13 residues. Germline CDR1 SQVTM, CDR2 ANQGSEA. V was pared by 5 bases and J by 2 bases, with 13 bases between. The CDR3 bases are TGCAGCGTTACGGGGACTGGGACCTACGAGCAGTACTTC. This sequence encodes CSVTGTGTYEQYF.

The chain recombines TRBV7-8 with TRBJ2-7, with 7 bases that match TRBD1. CDR1 SGHVS and CDR2 FQNEAQ come from the germline V gene. J gave up 7 bases and V 3 bases, and 12 bases lay outside the gene matches. The CDR3 covers 15 residues. The CDR3 nucleotides read TGTGCCAGCAGCTTGTCGGGACAGAGCTTTCGGGAGCAGTACTTC. Protein sequence: CASSLSGQSFREQYF.

Only a few counts were recorded for this clone. CDR3 sequence reads: CASSLAPGWGDTEAFF. The CDR3 coding sequence is TGTGCCAGCAGCTTAGCCCCAGGGTGGGGGGACACTGAAGCTTTCTTT. The V and J genes are TRBV11-2 and TRBJ1-1; tentatively, D is TRBD1 (5 bases). The CDR3 is made up of 16 amino acids. Germline CDR1 is SGHAT and CDR2 is FQNNGV. V lost 1 base to trimming and J lost 3 bases, with 15 bases between them. Based on the CDR3 plus reference TRBV11-2 and TRBJ1-1, the full variable domain is EAGVAQSPRYKIIEKRQSVAFWCNPISGHATLYWYQQILGQGPKLLIQFQNNGVVDDSQLPKDRFSAERLKGVDSTLKIQPAKLEDSAVYLCASSLAPGWGDTEAFFGQGTRLTVV.

The chain is built from TRBV6-5 and TRBJ1-6; 10 positions agree with TRBD1. This CDR3 comprises 15 residues. CDR1 MNHEY and CDR2 SVGAGI come from the germline V gene. Trimming cost V 4 bases and J 8 bases; bases outside gene matches: 5. The CDR3 reads CASSFDRGHDSPLHF. The CDR3 DNA sequence: TGTGCCAGCAGTTTCGACAGGGGGCATGATTCACCCCTCCACTTT.

This clone was picked up one time. The chain links TRBV30 to TRBJ1-2, with 7 bases fitting TRBD1. J lost 3 bases, V lost 5 bases, and 9 bases had no gene match. CDR1 and CDR2 (germline): GTSNPN, SVGIG (reference sequence). The CDR3 is 14 residues long. The CDR3 reads CAWDPGQSYYGYTF. The CDR3 nucleotides are TGTGCCTGGGATCCGGGACAGTCATACTATGGCTACACCTTC. The whole variable domain, remainder taken from reference TRBV30 and TRBJ1-2, is SQTIHQWPATLVQPVGSPLSLECTVEGTSNPNLYWYRQAAGRGLQLLFYSVGIGQISSEVPQNLSASRPQDRQFILSSKKLLLSDSGFYLCAWDPGQSYYGYTFGSGTRLTVV.

This chain uses TRBV3-1 (or the pseudogene TRBV3-2) with TRBJ2-3; D possibly corresponds to TRBD1 (5 bases). V was clipped by 1 base and J by 0 bases, with 8 bases between them. CDR3 length: 15 residues. CDR1 is LGHDT and CDR2 is YNNKEL in the germline V gene (reference sequence). In nucleotides, the CDR3 is TGTGCCAGCAGCCAAGTCCAGGGCAGCACAGATACGCAGTATTTT. Translated: CASSQVQGSTDTQYF.

This clone was picked up one time. Relative to the germline gene, one junction end is altered; a read error may explain this. The chain joins TRBV5-1 to TRBJ1-2; 7 positions agree with TRBD1. Germline V gene data show CDR1 as SGHRS and CDR2 as YFSETQ. The CDR3 spans 16 residues. The CDR3: CASSLVLQGHLYGYTF. CDR3 coding DNA: TGCGCCAGCAGTTTGGTCTTACAGGGGCACCTCTATGGCTACACCTTC.